Below, one T cell receptor beta chain is given with its context. Per the authors' pipeline: The assay estimated nucleated cells by amplifying reference gene primers. Method: immunoSEQ multiplex PCR; TCRdb's copy keeps in-frame clones and lacks some. V and J calls plus clone size are reproduced from that table; the DNA served to infer D and trimming. The table shows some 220,000 clones, with 80% occurring only once. The data were taken from a study of blood T cell repertoires in COVID-19. Study summary: Some COVID-19 samples were acute and others convalescent; all came from the United States, Italy and Spain. Sample material is recorded as cDNA or gDNA derived from T cells, B-cell-depleted T cells, or PBMCs.

The source material was peripheral blood. The receptor was derived from a woman aged 65 to 85 with acute or convalescent COVID-19.

The chain's CDR3 is CAGRAGLLSNQPQHF. The CDR3 bases are TGTGCCGGTCGCGCAGGGCTTTTGAGCAATCAGCCCCAGCATTTT. The chain links TRBV2 to TRBJ1-5; weak D call: TRBD1 (5 bases). Germline CDR1 SNHLY, CDR2 FYNNEI. The V and J ends lost 11 bases and 1 base respectively, with 18 bases between them. The CDR3 has 15 residues.